This is a list of T cell receptor beta chains from one sample in a study of T cell repertoires in cytomegalovirus infection. Using its own MiXCR run on the reads, TCRdb lists one record per CDR3 protein. The data show 100,000 to 150,000 distinct CDR3 sequences, about 10% seen once. The sequenced material came from PBMCs. The receptors here all came from a human donor in good health (CMV status not recorded). Some clones in this sample may be carry-over from other donors' samples. The CDR3 runs from the conserved cysteine through the conserved F or W. A D gene is named only where the DNA matches it firmly. Size values are once, few and many counts, or a class for expanded clones, and some rows have none.

J gene | D gene | V gene | clone size | CDR3 length | CDR3 DNA | CDR3 protein
TRBJ2-3 | TRBD2 | TRBV20-1 | many | 16 | TGCAGTGCTAGTCCCAGGTTGCGGGGGGGCACAGATACGCAGTATTTT | CSASPRLRGGTDTQYF
TRBJ1-4 | - | TRBV30 | - | 15 | TGTGCCTGGATGGGGCAGGAGGGAACTAATGAAAAACTGTTTTTT | CAWMGQEGTNEKLFF
TRBJ1-1 | - | TRBV2 | few | 14 | TGTGCCAGCAGCCTTACGAAGGGCTACACTGAAGCTTTCTTT | CASSLTKGYTEAFF
TRBJ2-4 | TRBD1 | TRBV28 | - | 17 | TGTGCCAGCAGCATAAACGGACAGGTTCTAGCCAAAAACATTCAGTACTTC | CASSINGQVLAKNIQYF
TRBJ1-4 | - | TRBV25-1 | - | 14 | TGTGCCAGCAGGACCCGGGTCCCAAATGAAAAACTGTTTTTT | CASRTRVPNEKLFF
TRBJ2-5 | TRBD2 | TRBV5-4 | few | 15 | TGTGCCAGCAGCTATGGACTAGCGGGGGCAGAGACCCAGTACTTC | CASSYGLAGAETQYF
TRBJ2-1 | TRBD2 | TRBV20-1 | many | 15 | TGCAGTGCTAGAGATCCGCGGGGGACCGGGGATGAGCAGTTCTTC | CSARDPRGTGDEQFF
TRBJ2-2 | - | TRBV29-1 | - | 12 | TGCAGCGCGGGACACAACACCGGGGAGCTGTTTTTT | CSAGHNTGELFF
TRBJ1-1 | - | TRBV7-6 | many | 17 | TGTGCCAGCAGCGCCATATCAGGGGCCTCCGGGGGGACTGAAGCTTTCTTT | CASSAISGASGGTEAFF
TRBJ2-1 | - | TRBV7-8 | many | 15 | TGTGCCAGCAGCTTAGAGGACAGAATCTACAATGAGCAGTTCTTC | CASSLEDRIYNEQFF
TRBJ1-2 | TRBD1 | TRBV7-2 | many | 14 | TGTGCCAGCACCCCGAGGGGGCTAGGCTCGGGCTACACCTTC | CASTPRGLGSGYTF
TRBJ1-5 | - | TRBV19 | few | 16 | TGTGCCAGTAGTTTTTCCCCCCTGGAGGTCGGCCAGCCCCAGCATTTT | CASSFSPLEVGQPQHF
TRBJ1-5 | TRBD1 | TRBV10-3 | few | 15 | TGTGCCATCAGCGGGACAGGGGACGGTAATCAGCCCCAGCATTTT | CAISGTGDGNQPQHF
TRBJ1-2 | TRBD1 | TRBV9 | - | 14 | TGTGCCAGCAACGCTAGGACAGGGGGCAGAGGCTACACCTTC | CASNARTGGRGYTF
TRBJ2-7 | - | TRBV28 | few | 14 | TGTGCCAGCACCCCATCGGGACAACCCTACGAGCAGTACTTC | CASTPSGQPYEQYF
TRBJ2-7 | TRBD1 | TRBV5-1 | - | 12 | TGCGCCAGCAGCTCCGGACAGGACGAGCAGTACTTC | CASSSGQDEQYF
TRBJ1-2 | TRBD1 | TRBV7-9 | - | 15 | TGTGCCAGCAGCGCCACAGGGGGCGAGGACTATGGCTACACCTTC | CASSATGGEDYGYTF
TRBJ1-1 | - | TRBV29-1 | - | 12 | TGCAGCGTTGGACTGGTGAACACTGAAGCTTTCTTT | CSVGLVNTEAFF
TRBJ2-3 | TRBD2 | TRBV2 | many | 11 | TGTGCCAGCAGGTCTAGCGGGGGGCAGTATTTT | CASRSSGGQYF
TRBJ2-1 | TRBD1 | TRBV29-1 | many | 13 | TGCAGCGTTGCAAGGGACAGGGGAGATGAGCAGTTCTTC | CSVARDRGDEQFF
TRBJ1-2 | TRBD1 | TRBV20-1 | few | 14 | TGCAGTGCTATGCTCGGGACAGGGATTGACGGCTACACCTTC | CSAMLGTGIDGYTF
TRBJ2-3 | - | TRBV7-6 | many | 15 | TGTGCCAGCAGCCTTACCAGGGTGCGCACAGATACGCAGTATTTT | CASSLTRVRTDTQYF
TRBJ1-1 | - | TRBV3-1 | once | 15 | - | CASSQVGRGNTEPFF
TRBJ2-1 | - | TRBV6-2/TRBV6-3 | many | 13 | TGTGCCGGTTCCGGCAGCCTATACAATGAGCAGTTCTTC | CAGSGSLYNEQFF
TRBJ2-1 | TRBD2 | TRBV7-9 | - | 14 | TGTGCCAGCAGCCCCCGGTCAGCGGGGGAGGAGCAGTTCTTC | CASSPRSAGEEQFF
TRBJ2-7 | TRBD1 | TRBV6-5 | few | 14 | TGTGCCAGCAGCCCCGGGACAGGGACCGACGAGCAGTACTTC | CASSPGTGTDEQYF
TRBJ2-5 | - | TRBV12-3/TRBV12-4 | many | 13 | TGTGCCAGCAATACAGGGAGGAGAGAGACCCAGTACTTC | CASNTGRRETQYF
TRBJ1-5 | - | TRBV19 | few | 15 | TGTGCCAGTAGTATTGAGGCGATCGGGGGACAGCCCCAGCATTTT | CASSIEAIGGQPQHF
TRBJ1-5 | - | TRBV12-3/TRBV12-4 | few | 16 | TGTGCCAGCAGTTTGGGGCGGAGGGCCAGCAATCAGCCCCAGCATTTT | CASSLGRRASNQPQHF
TRBJ1-5 | - | TRBV30 | - | 13 | TGTGCCTGGGGGTCGGGCGCCAATCAGCCCCAGCATTTT | CAWGSGANQPQHF
TRBJ2-1 | TRBD1 | TRBV2 | few | 14 | TGTGCCAGCATACAACAGGGGGCCAGGAATGAGCAGTTCTTC | CASIQQGARNEQFF
TRBJ2-1 | TRBD1 | TRBV19 | few | 16 | TGTGCCAGTAGTCAATTACCGGGACAGGGCTACAATGAGCAGTTCTTC | CASSQLPGQGYNEQFF
TRBJ1-2 | - | TRBV12-3/TRBV12-4 | many | 12 | TGTGCCAGCAGTTTAGCACAGGACGGCTACACCTTC | CASSLAQDGYTF
TRBJ2-5 | - | TRBV5-1 | - | 14 | TGCGCCAGCAGCTGGGGACGGCCCCAAGAGACCCAGTACTTC | CASSWGRPQETQYF
TRBJ2-1 | TRBD2 | TRBV11-1 | many | 16 | TGTGCCAGCAGCTTCCGACTAGCGGGGGGGTTGGATGAGCAGTTCTTC | CASSFRLAGGLDEQFF
TRBJ1-6 | TRBD1 | TRBV7-2 | many | 14 | TGTGCCAGCAGCTTCGGGACAGGGGGTTCACCCCTCCACTTT | CASSFGTGGSPLHF
TRBJ2-1 | - | TRBV19 | many | 13 | TGTGCCAGTACGGCGGGGATATACAATGAGCAGTTCTTC | CASTAGIYNEQFF
TRBJ1-2 | TRBD1 | TRBV6-5 | many | 14 | TGTGCCAGCAGTCAAAGGACAGGAGGGGATGGCTACACCTTC | CASSQRTGGDGYTF
TRBJ1-2 | TRBD1 | TRBV7-9 | - | 13 | TGTGCCAGCAGCCTCGACAGGGGCTCTGGCTACACCTTC | CASSLDRGSGYTF
TRBJ2-1 | TRBD2 | TRBV11-3 | many | 16 | TGTGCCAGCAGCGCGGGACTAGCGGGCCCCTACAATGAGCAGTTCTTC | CASSAGLAGPYNEQFF
TRBJ1-2 | - | TRBV20-1 | medium-sized | 13 | TGCAGTGCCCAAACCCTAGACGGAGGCGGGGACACCTTC | CSAQTLDGGGDTF
TRBJ2-5 | - | TRBV7-2 | many | 11 | TGTGCCAGCACCAGATCAGCGACCCAGTACTTC | CASTRSATQYF
TRBJ1-2 | - | TRBV7-9 | few | 13 | TGTGCCAGCAGCCGATTACAGGGCCCCGGCTACACCTTC | CASSRLQGPGYTF
TRBJ2-1 | - | TRBV3-1 | - | 15 | TGTGCCAGCAGCCAAGATACCCAAAACGCAAATGAGCAGTTCTTC | CASSQDTQNANEQFF
TRBJ2-5 | TRBD2 | TRBV6-5 | many | 16 | TGTGCCAGCAGTTACTGGGCGGGGGGTGGTGGAGAGACCCAGTACTTC | CASSYWAGGGGETQYF
TRBJ2-7 | - | TRBV7-9 | many | 12 | TGTGCCAGCAGCTTAATAGAGTCCGAGCAGTACTTC | CASSLIESEQYF
TRBJ2-2 | - | TRBV20-1 | - | 15 | TGCAGTGCTAGAGATTCGGGGGAGGAGGCCGGGGAGCTGTTTTTT | CSARDSGEEAGELFF
TRBJ2-7 | TRBD2 | TRBV4-1 | many | 15 | TGCGCCAGCAGCCCCGGGCGCGGGGGGCGCTACGAGCAGTACTTC | CASSPGRGGRYEQYF
TRBJ1-4 | TRBD1 | TRBV5-1 | few | 15 | TGCGCCAGCACCCTGTGGGGGACAGGAGGGGAAAAACTGTTTTTT | CASTLWGTGGEKLFF
TRBJ2-5 | TRBD2 | TRBV7-2 | - | 18 | TGTGCCAGCAGCTTAGGGTTGTCAGCGGGGGGGATCCAAGAGACCCAGTACTTC | CASSLGLSAGGIQETQYF
TRBJ1-5 | TRBD1 | TRBV7-3 | many | 13 | TGTGCCAGCAGCAGAGACAGGGATCAGCCCCAGCATTTT | CASSRDRDQPQHF
TRBJ1-6 | - | TRBV25-1 | many | 13 | TGTGCCAGCCGTCGGGGCACTGATTCACCCCTCCACTTT | CASRRGTDSPLHF